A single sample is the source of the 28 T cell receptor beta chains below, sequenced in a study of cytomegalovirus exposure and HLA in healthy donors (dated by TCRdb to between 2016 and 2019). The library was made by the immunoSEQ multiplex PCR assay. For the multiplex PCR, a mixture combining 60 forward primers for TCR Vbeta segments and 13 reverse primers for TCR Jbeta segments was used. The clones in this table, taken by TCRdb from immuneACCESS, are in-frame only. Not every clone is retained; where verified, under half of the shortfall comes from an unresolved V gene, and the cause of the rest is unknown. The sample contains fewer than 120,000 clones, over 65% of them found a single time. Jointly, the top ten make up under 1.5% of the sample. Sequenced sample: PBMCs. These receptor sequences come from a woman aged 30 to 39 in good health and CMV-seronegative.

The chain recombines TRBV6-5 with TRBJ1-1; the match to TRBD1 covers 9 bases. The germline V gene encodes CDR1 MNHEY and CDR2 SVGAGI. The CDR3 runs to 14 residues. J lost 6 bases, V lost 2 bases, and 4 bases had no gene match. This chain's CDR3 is CASSYTNRGPEAFF. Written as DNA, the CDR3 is TGTGCCAGCAGTTACACCAACAGGGGGCCTGAAGCTTTCTTT.

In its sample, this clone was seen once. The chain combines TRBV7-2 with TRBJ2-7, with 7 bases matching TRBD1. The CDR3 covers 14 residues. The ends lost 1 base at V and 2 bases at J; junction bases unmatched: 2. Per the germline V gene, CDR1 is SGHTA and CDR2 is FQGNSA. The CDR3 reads CASSLGGQTYEQYF. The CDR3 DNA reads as TGTGCCAGCAGCTTAGGGGGACAGACCTACGAGCAGTACTTC.

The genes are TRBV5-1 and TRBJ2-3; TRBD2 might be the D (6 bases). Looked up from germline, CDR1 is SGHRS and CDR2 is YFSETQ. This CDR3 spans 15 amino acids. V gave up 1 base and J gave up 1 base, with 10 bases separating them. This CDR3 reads CASSLRGMGTDTQYF. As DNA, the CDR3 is TGCGCCAGCAGCTTGCGCGGGATGGGCACAGATACGCAGTATTTT.

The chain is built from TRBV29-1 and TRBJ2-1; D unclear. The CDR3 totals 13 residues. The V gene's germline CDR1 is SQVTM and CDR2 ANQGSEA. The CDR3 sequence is CRAGESSYNEQFF. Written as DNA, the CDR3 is TGCAGAGCAGGCGAGAGCTCCTACAATGAGCAGTTCTTC.

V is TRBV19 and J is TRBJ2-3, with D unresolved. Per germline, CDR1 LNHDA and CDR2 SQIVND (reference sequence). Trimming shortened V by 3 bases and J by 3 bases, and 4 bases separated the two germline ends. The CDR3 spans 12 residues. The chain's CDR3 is CASSISTDTQYF. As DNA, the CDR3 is TGTGCCAGTAGTATTTCGACAGATACGCAGTATTTT. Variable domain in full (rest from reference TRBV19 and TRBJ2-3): DGGITQSPKYLFRKEGQNVTLSCEQNLNHDAMYWYRQDPGQGLRLIYYSQIVNDFQKGDIAEGYSVSREKKESFPLTVTSAQKNPTAFYLCASSISTDTQYFGPGTRLTVL.

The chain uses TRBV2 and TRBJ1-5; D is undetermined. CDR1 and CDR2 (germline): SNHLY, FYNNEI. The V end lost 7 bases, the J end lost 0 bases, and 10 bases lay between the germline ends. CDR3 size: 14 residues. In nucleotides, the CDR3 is TGTGCCAGCATGGCACGCCTTAGCAATCAGCCCCAGCATTTT. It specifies CASMARLSNQPQHF.

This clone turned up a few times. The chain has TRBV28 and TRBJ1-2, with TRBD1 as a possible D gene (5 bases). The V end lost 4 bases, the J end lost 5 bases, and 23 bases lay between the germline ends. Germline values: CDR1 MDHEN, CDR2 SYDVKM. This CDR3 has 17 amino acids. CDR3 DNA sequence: TGTGCCAGCAGTTCGACAGAAGCCACGCTGATCGGGTATGGCTACACCTTC. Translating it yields CASSSTEATLIGYGYTF.

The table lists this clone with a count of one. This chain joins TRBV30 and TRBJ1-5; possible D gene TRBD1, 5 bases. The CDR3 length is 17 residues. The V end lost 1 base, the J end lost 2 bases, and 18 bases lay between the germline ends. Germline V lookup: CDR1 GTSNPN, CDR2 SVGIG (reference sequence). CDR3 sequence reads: CAWSDAWGTPRNQPQHF. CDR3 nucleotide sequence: TGTGCCTGGAGTGATGCATGGGGGACTCCTCGCAATCAGCCCCAGCATTTT.

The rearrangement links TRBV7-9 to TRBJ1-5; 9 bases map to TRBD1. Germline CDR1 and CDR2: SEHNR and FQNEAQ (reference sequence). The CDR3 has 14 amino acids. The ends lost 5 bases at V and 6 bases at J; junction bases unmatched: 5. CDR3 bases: TGTGCCAGCAGCCTCGGACAGGGGACTCAGCCCCAGCATTTT. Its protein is CASSLGQGTQPQHF.

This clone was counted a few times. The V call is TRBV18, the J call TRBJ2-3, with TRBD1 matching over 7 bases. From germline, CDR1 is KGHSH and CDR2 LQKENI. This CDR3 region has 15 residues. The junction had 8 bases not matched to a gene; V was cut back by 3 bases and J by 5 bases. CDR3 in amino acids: CASSPPGQRGDTQYF. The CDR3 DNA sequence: TGTGCCAGCTCACCGCCGGGACAGAGGGGAGATACGCAGTATTTT.

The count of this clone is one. The CDR3 DNA reads as TGTGCCAGCAGTTTTAGGGGCCCTCAGCCCCAGCATTTT. It specifies CASSFRGPQPQHF. The gene calls are TRBV27 and TRBJ1-5, with D possibly being TRBD1 (5 bases). V was cut by 3 bases and J by 6 bases, with 9 bases left in between. Looked up from germline, CDR1 is MNHEY and CDR2 is SMNVEV (reference sequence). This CDR3 has 13 amino acids.

The chain's CDR3 is CASSVSRGEQFF. Here the CDR3 DNA reads TGTGCCAGCAGCGTAAGTCGAGGTGAGCAGTTCTTC. The V call is TRBV14, the J call TRBJ2-1; D is undetermined. Germline values: CDR1 SGHDN, CDR2 FVKESK. V gave up 5 bases and J gave up 9 bases, with 11 bases separating them. The CDR3 runs to 12 residues.

CDR3 coding DNA: TGTGCCAGCAGTGACTCGGGTGTCGGGCTAGCCGGGAGAGTCGACGAGCAGTACTTC. Protein sequence: CASSDSGVGLAGRVDEQYF. V gene TRBV6-4 combines with J gene TRBJ2-7; tentative D call: TRBD2 (6 bases). V was clipped by 0 bases and J by 5 bases, with 26 bases between them. The germline CDR1 and CDR2 sequences are MRHNA and SNTAGT. This CDR3 is 19 amino acids long.

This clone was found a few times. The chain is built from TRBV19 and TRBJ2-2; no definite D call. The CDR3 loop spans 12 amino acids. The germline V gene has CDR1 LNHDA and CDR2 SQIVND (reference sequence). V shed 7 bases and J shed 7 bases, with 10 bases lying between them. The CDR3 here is CASTGSSGELFF. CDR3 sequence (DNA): TGTGCCAGTACCGGGTCGAGCGGGGAGCTGTTTTTT. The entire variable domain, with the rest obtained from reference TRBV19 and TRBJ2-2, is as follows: DGGITQSPKYLFRKEGQNVTLSCEQNLNHDAMYWYRQDPGQGLRLIYYSQIVNDFQKGDIAEGYSVSREKKESFPLTVTSAQKNPTAFYLCASTGSSGELFFGEGSRLTVL.

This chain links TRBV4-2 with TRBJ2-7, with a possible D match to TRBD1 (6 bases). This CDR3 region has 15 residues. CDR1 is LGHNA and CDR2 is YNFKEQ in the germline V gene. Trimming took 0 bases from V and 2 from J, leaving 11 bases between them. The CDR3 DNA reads TGTGCCAGCAGCCAAGATCCAAACAGGGCCTACGAGCAGTACTTC. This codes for CASSQDPNRAYEQYF.

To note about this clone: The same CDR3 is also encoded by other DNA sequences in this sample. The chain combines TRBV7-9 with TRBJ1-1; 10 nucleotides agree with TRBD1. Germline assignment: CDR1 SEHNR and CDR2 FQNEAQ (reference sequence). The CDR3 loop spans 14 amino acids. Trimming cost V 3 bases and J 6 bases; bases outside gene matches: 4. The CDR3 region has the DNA TGTGCCAGCAGCTTCGACAGGGGGCTTGCTGAAGCTTTCTTT. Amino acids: CASSFDRGLAEAFF.

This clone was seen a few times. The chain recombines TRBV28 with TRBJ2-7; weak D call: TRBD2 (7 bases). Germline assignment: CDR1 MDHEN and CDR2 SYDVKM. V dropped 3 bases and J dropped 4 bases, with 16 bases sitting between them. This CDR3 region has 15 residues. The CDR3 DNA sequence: TGTGCCAGCAGTTTCCCCGCGGCGGGGGCATACGAGCAGTACTTC. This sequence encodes CASSFPAAGAYEQYF.

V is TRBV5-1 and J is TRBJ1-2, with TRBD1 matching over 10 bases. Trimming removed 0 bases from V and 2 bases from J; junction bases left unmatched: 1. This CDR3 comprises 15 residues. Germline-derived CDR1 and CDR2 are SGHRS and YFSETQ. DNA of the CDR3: TGCGCCAGCAGCTTGGAGACAGGGGGCAACTATGGCTACACCTTC. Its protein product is CASSLETGGNYGYTF.

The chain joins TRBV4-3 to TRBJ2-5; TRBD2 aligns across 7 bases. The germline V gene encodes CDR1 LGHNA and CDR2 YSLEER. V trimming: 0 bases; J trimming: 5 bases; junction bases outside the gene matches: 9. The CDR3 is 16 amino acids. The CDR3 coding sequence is TGCGCCAGCAGCCAAGATTGGGCGGGAGAGGGGGAGACCCAGTACTTC. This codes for CASSQDWAGEGETQYF.

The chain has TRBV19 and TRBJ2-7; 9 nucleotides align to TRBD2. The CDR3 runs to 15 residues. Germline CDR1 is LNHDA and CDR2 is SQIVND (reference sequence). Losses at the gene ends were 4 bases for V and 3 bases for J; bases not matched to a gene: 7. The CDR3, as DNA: TGTGCCAGTAGTAGGCCGGGACTAGCCGACTACGAGCAGTACTTC. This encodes CASSRPGLADYEQYF.

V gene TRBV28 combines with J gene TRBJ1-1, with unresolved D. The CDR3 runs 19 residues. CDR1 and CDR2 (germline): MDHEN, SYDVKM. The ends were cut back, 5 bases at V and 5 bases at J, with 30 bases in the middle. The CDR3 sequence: CASSRLSIPGPLAGTEAFF. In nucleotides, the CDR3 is TGTGCCAGCAGTCGCCTTTCTATTCCCGGGCCCCTGGCGGGGACTGAAGCTTTCTTT. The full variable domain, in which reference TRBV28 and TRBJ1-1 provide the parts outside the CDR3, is DVKVTQSSRYLVKRTGEKVFLECVQDMDHENMFWYRQDPGLGLRLIYFSYDVKMKEKGDIPEGYSVSREKKERFSLILESASTNQTSMYLCASSRLSIPGPLAGTEAFFGQGTRLTVV.

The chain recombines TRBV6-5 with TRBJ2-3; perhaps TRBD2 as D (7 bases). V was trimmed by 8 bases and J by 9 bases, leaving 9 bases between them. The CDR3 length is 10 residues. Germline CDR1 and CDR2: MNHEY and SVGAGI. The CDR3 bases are TGTGCCAGCGGGGGGGCAACGCAGTATTTT. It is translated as CASGGATQYF.

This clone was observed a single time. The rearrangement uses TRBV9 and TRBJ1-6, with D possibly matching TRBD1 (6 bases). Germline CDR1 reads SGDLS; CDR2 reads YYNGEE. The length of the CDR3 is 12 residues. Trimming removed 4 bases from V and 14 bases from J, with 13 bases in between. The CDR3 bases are TGTGCCAGCAGCACGCTACAGGGCACCCTCCACTTT. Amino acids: CASSTLQGTLHF.

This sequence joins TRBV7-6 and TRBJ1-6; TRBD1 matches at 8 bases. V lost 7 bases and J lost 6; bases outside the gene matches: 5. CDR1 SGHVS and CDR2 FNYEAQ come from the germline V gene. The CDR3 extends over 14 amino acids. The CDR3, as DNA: TGTGCCAGCAACACGACAGGGGTTAATTCACCCCTCCACTTT. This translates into CASNTTGVNSPLHF.

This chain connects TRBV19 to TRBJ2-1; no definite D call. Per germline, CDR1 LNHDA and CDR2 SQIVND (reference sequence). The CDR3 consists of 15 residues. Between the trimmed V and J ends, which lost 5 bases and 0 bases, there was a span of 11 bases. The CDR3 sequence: CASSVPGFSYNEQFF. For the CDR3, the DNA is TGTGCCAGTAGTGTCCCGGGTTTCTCCTACAATGAGCAGTTCTTC.

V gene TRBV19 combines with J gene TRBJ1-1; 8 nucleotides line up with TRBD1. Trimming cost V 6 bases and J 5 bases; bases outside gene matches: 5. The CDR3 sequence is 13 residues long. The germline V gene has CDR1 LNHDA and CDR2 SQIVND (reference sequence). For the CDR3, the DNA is TGTGCCAGTAGGGTTCAGGGGGCGACTGAAGCTTTCTTT. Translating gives CASRVQGATEAFF.

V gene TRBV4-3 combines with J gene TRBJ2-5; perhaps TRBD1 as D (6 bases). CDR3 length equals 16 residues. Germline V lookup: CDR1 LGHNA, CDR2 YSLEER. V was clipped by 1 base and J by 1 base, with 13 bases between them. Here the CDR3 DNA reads TGCGCCAGCAGCCAAGGTCCCGAAGGGGGCCAAGAGACCCAGTACTTC. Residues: CASSQGPEGGQETQYF.

CDR3 DNA: TGTGCCAGTAGTCTACCCCGGACAGGGGGGTCTCCTGAAGCTTTCTTT. This translates into CASSLPRTGGSPEAFF. The rearrangement links TRBV19 to TRBJ1-1; 10 bases line up with TRBD1. The CDR3 runs 16 residues. Germline V gene data show CDR1 as LNHDA and CDR2 as SQIVND (reference sequence). V lost 5 bases and J lost 6; bases outside the gene matches: 12.